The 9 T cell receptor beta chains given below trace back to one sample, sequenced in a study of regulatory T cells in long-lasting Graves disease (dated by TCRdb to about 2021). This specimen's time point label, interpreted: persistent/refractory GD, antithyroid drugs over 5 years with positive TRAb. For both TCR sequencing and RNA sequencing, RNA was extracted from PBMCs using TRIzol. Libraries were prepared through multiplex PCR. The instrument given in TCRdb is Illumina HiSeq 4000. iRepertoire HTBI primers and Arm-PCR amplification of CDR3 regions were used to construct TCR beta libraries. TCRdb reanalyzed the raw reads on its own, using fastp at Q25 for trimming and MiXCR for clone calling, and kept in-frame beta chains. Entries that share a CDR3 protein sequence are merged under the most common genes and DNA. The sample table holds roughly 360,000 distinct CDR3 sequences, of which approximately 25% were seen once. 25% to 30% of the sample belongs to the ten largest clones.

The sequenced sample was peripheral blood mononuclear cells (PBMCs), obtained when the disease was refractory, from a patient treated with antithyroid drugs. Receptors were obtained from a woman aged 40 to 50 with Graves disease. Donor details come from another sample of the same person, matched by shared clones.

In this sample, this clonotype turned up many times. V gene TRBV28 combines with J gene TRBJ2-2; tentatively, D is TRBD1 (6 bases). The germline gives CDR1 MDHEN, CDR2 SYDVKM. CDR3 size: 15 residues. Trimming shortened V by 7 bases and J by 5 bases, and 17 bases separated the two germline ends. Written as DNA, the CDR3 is TGTGCCAGCACAGCTCTCCTCAGGGGAACCGGGGAGCTGTTTTTT. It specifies CASTALLRGTGELFF.

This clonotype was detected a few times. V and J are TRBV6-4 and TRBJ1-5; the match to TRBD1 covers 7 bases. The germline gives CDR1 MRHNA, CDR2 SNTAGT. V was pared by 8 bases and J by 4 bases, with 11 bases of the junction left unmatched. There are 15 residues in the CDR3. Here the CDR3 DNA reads TGTGCCAGCCGACCCCGTCAGGGGGGGAATCAGCCCCAGCATTTT. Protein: CASRPRQGGNQPQHF.

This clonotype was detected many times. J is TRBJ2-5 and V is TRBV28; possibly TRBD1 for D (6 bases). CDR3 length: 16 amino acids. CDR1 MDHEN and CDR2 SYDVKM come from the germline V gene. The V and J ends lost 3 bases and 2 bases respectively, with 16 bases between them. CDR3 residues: CASSFPFGTSQETQYF. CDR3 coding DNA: TGTGCCAGCAGTTTTCCCTTTGGGACATCACAAGAGACCCAGTACTTC.

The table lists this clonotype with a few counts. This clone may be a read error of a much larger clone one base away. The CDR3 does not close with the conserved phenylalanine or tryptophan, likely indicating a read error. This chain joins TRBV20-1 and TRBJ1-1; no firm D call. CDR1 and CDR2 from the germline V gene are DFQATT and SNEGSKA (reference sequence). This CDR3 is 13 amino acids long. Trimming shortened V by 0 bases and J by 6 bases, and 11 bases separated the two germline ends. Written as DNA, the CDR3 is TGCAGTGCTAGAGATCGGCCGGCAGCTGAAGCTTTCTCT. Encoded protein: CSARDRPAAEAFS.

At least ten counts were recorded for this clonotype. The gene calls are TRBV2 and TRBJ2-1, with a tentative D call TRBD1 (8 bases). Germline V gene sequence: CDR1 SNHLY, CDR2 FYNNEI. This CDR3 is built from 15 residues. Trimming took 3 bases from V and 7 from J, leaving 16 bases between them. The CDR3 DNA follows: TGTGCCAGCAGTGACGGTGCACAGGGGGGGAATGAGCAGTTCTTC. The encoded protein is CASSDGAQGGNEQFF.

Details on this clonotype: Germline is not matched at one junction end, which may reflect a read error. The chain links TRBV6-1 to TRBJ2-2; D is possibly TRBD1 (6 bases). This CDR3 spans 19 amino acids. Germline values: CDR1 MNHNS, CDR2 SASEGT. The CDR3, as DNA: TGTGCCAGCAGAAGGACATACAGGGCCGGGCTGGCGAACACCGGGGAGCTGCTTTTT. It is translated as CASRRTYRAGLANTGELLF.

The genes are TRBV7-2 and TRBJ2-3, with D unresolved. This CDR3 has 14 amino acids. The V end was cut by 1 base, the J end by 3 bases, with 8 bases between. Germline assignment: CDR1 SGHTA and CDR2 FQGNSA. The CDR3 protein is CASSLVSGTDTQYF. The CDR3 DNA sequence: TGTGCCAGCAGCTTAGTTAGTGGGACAGATACGCAGTATTTT.

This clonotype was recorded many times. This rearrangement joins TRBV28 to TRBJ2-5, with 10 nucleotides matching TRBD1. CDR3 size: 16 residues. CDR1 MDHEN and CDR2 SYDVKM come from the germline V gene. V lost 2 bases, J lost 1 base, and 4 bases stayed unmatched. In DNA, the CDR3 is TGTGCCAGCAGTTTAGGTTGGACAGGGGGCCAAGAGACCCAGTACTTC. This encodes CASSLGWTGGQETQYF. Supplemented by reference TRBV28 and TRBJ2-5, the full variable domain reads DVKVTQSSRYLVKRTGEKVFLECVQDMDHENMFWYRQDPGLGLRLIYFSYDVKMKEKGDIPEGYSVSREKKERFSLILESASTNQTSMYLCASSLGWTGGQETQYFGPGTRLLVL.

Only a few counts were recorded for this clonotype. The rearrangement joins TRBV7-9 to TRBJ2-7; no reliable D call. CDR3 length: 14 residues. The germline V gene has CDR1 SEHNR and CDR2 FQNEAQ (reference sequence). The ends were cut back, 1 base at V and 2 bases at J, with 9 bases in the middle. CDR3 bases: TGTGCCAGCAGCTTAGGTCCTGGACCCTACGAGCAGTACTTC. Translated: CASSLGPGPYEQYF.